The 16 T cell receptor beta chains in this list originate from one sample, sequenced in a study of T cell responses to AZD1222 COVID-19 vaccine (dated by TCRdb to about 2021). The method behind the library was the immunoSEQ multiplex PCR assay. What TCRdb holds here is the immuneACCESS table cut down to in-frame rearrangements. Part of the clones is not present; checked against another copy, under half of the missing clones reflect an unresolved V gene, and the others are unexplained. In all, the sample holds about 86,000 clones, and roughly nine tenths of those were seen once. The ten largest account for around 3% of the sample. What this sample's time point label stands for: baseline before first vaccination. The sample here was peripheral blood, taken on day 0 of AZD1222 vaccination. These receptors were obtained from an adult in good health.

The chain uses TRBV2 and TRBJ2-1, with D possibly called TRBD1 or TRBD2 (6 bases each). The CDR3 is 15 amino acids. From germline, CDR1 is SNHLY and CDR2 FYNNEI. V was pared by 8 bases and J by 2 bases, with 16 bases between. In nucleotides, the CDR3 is TGTGCCAGCGGGTTGGAGGGGGAGGCCTACAATGAGCAGTTCTTC. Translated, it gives CASGLEGEAYNEQFF.

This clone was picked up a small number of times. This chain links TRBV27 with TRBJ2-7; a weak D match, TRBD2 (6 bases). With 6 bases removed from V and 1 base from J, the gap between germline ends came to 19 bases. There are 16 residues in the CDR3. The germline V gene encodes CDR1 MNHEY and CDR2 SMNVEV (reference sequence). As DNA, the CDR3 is TGTGCCAGCAGAAGTGCTATTGGCGGGGCTTCCTACGAGCAGTACTTC. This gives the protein CASRSAIGGASYEQYF.

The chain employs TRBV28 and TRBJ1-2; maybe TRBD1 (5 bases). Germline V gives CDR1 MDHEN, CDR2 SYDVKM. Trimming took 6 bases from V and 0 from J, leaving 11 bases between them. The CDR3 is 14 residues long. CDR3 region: CASSGTAANYGYTF. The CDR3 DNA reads TGTGCCAGCAGCGGGACGGCAGCTAACTATGGCTACACCTTC.

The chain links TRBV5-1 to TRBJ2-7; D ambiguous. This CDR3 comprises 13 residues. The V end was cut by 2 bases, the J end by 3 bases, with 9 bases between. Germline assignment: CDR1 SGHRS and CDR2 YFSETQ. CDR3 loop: CASSLDDRYEQYF. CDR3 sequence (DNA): TGCGCCAGCAGCTTAGATGATCGCTACGAGCAGTACTTC.

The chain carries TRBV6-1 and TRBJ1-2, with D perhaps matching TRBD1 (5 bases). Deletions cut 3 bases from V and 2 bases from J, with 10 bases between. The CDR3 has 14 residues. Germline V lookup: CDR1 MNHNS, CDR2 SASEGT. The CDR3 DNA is TGTGCCAGCAGTGATGTTGACAGAAACTATGGCTACACCTTC. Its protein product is CASSDVDRNYGYTF.

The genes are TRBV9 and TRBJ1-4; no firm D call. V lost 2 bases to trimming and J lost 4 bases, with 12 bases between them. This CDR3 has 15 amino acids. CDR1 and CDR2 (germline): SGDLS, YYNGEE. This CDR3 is CASSVDGVGNEKLFF. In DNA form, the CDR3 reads TGTGCCAGCAGCGTTGACGGGGTGGGTAATGAAAAACTGTTTTTT.

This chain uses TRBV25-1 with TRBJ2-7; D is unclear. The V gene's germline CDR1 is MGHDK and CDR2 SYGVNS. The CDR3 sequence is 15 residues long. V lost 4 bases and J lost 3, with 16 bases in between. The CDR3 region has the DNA TGTGCCAGCAGTGCTCGGCAGATTAATCACTACGAGCAGTACTTC. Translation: CASSARQINHYEQYF.

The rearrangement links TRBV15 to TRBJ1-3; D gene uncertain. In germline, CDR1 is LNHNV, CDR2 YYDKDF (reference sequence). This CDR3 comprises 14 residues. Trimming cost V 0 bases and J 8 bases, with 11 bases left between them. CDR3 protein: CATSRDYGVHTIYF. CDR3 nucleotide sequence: TGTGCCACCAGCAGAGATTATGGGGTACACACCATATATTTT.

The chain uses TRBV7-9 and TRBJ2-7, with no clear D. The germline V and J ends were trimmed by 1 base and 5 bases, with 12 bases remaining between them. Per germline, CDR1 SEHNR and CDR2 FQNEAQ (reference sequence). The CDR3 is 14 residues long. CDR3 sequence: CASSLGGAWDEQYF. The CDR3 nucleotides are TGTGCCAGCAGCTTAGGAGGAGCCTGGGACGAGCAGTACTTC.

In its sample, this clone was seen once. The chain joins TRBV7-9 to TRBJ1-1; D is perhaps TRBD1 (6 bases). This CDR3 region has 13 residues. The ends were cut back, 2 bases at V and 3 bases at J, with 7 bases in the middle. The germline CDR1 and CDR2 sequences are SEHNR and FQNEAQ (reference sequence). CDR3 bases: TGTGCCAGCAGCTTAAGACAGGACACTGAAGCTTTCTTT. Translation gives CASSLRQDTEAFF.

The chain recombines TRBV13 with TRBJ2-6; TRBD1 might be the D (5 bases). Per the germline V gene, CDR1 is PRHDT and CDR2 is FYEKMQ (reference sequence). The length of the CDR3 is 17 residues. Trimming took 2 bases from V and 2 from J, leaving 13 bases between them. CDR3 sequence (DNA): TGTGCCAGCAGCTTACAGGGTTTTGGTGCTGGGGCCAACGTCCTGACTTTC. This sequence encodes CASSLQGFGAGANVLTF.

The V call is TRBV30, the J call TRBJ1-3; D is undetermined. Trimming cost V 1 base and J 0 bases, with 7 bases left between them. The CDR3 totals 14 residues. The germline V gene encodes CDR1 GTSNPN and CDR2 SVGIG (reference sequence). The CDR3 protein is CAWSATFSGNTIYF. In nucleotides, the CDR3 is TGTGCCTGGAGTGCAACATTCTCTGGAAACACCATATATTTT.

This CDR3 is CASRSQQGSRSPLHF. CDR3 nucleotide sequence: TGTGCCAGTAGAAGTCAACAGGGATCACGTTCACCCCTCCACTTT. V usage is TRBV19 and J usage is TRBJ1-6, with D maybe TRBD1 (6 bases). Germline V gene data show CDR1 as LNHDA and CDR2 as SQIVND (reference sequence). V was pared by 6 bases and J by 9 bases, with 18 bases between. The CDR3 extends over 15 amino acids.

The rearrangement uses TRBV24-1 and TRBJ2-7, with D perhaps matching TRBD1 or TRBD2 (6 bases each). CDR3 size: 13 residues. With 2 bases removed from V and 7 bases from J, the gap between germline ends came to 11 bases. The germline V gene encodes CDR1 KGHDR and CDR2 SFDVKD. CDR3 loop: CATSDSRGGEQYF. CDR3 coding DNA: TGTGCCACCAGTGATTCGAGAGGGGGGGAGCAGTACTTC.

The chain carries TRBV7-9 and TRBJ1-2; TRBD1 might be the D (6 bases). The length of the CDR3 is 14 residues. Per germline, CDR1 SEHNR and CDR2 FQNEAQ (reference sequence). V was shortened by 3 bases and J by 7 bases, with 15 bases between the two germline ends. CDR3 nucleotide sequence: TGTGCCAGCAGCTTTGGTGCAGGGGAGCGTGGCTACACCTTC. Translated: CASSFGAGERGYTF.

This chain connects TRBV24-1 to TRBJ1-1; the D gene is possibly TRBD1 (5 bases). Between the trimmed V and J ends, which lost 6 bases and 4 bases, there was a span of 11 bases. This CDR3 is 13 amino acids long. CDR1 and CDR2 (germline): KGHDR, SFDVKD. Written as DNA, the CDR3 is TGTGCCACCAGTAGAAGTGGGGGCACTGAAGCTTTCTTT. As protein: CATSRSGGTEAFF.